These T cell receptor beta chains were read from a single sample in a study of blood T cell repertoires in COVID-19. Some clones are missing from TCRdb's copy, which holds only in-frame ones; the method was immunoSEQ multiplex PCR. The sample yields some 150,000 clones, over 75% seen once. Sequencing input: peripheral blood. The receptors were gathered from a man aged 55 to 69 with COVID-19, enrolled during active disease. Each CDR3 is given with its conserved first and last residue. The D gene is left open where the match is weak. Only part of the rows carry a size: once, few, many, or a class if the clone is expanded.

>TRBV10-3|TRBD1|TRBJ2-5|.
CAINQGDTTETQYF
TGTGCCATCAATCAGGGGGACACCACAGAGACCCAGTACTTC
>TRBV3-1/TRBV3-2|.|TRBJ2-3|.
CASSKKSGGTDTQYF
TGTGCCAGCAGCAAAAAGTCAGGGGGCACAGATACGCAGTATTTT
>TRBV7-2|.|TRBJ1-5|.
CASSLGQPSNQPQHF
TGTGCCAGCAGCTTAGGACAGCCTAGCAATCAGCCCCAGCATTTT
>TRBV6-5|TRBD1|TRBJ1-3|.
CASRLTGSGNTIYF
TGTGCCAGCAGGTTGACAGGGTCTGGAAACACCATATATTTT
>TRBV5-1|TRBD1|TRBJ2-3|.
CASSPGQGTDTQYF
TGCGCCAGCAGCCCAGGACAGGGCACAGATACGCAGTATTTT
>TRBV18|.|TRBJ1-1|few
CASSPQGQATEAFF
TGTGCCAGCTCACCGCAAGGACAAGCCACTGAAGCTTTCTTT
>TRBV6-6|TRBD1|TRBJ2-7|.
CASRDRDSQRSYEQYF
TGTGCCAGCAGGGATCGGGACAGTCAACGGTCCTACGAGCAGTACTTC
>TRBV9|.|TRBJ1-3|.
CASSVEPIQRSSGNTIYF
TGTGCCAGCAGCGTAGAACCGATACAAAGAAGCTCTGGAAACACCATATATTTT
>TRBV3-1/TRBV3-2|TRBD1|TRBJ2-3|.
CASSQDGTEADTQYF
TGTGCCAGCAGCCAAGACGGGACAGAAGCAGATACGCAGTATTTT
>TRBV7-2|TRBD1|TRBJ2-7|.
CASSLVGGTGDAYEQYF
TGTGCCAGCAGCTTAGTAGGGGGGACAGGGGACGCCTACGAGCAGTACTTC
>TRBV20-1|.|TRBJ1-2|.
CSARGMGYTF
TGCAGTGCTAGGGGCATGGGCTACACCTTC
>TRBV5-1|.|TRBJ1-1|.
CASSQPTVNTEAFF
TGCGCCAGCAGCCAACCGACAGTTAACACTGAAGCTTTCTTT
>TRBV27|.|TRBJ2-3|.
CATSGFPGDTQYF
TGTGCCACCTCAGGGTTCCCTGGAGATACGCAGTATTTT
>TRBV3-1/TRBV3-2|.|TRBJ2-3|.
CASSQDLATDTQYF
TGTGCCAGCAGCCAAGACCTAGCCACAGATACGCAGTATTTT
>TRBV7-2|TRBD1|TRBJ2-3|once
CASSLTGGMTDTQYF
TGTGCCAGCAGCTTGACAGGGGGCATGACAGATACGCAGTATTTT
>TRBV7-2|.|TRBJ1-1|.
CASSRSHSEAFF
TGTGCCAGCAGCCGCAGTCACAGTGAAGCTTTCTTT
>TRBV7-2|TRBD2|TRBJ2-2|.
CASSALPSGSGTGELFF
TGTGCCAGCAGCGCCCTACCTAGCGGGAGCGGTACCGGGGAGCTGTTTTTT
>TRBV19|TRBD1|TRBJ2-7|.
CASSPRTGAAYEQYF
TGTGCCAGTAGTCCCCGGACAGGGGCTGCCTACGAGCAGTACTTC
>TRBV29-1|TRBD1|TRBJ1-2|.
CSVEGGHRGYDYGYTF
TGCAGCGTTGAAGGGGGTCACAGGGGATATGACTATGGCTACACCTTC
>TRBV5-8|TRBD1|TRBJ1-2|.
CASSLRQGAKGYTF
TGTGCCAGCAGCTTACGACAGGGGGCGAAGGGCTACACCTTC
>TRBV24-1|.|TRBJ2-3|.
CATSDFEGRSTDTQYF
TGTGCCACCAGTGATTTCGAGGGAAGAAGCACAGATACGCAGTATTTT
>TRBV7-9|.|TRBJ1-5|.
CASSVESVNQPQHF
TGTGCCAGCAGCGTAGAGTCGGTCAATCAGCCCCAGCATTTT
>TRBV3-1/TRBV3-2|TRBD1|TRBJ2-7|.
CASSLGQGPPAYEQYF
TGTGCCAGCAGCCTTGGACAGGGGCCGCCCGCCTACGAGCAGTACTTC
>TRBV19|TRBD2|TRBJ2-7|.
CASPGLAGGPHEQYF
TGTGCCAGCCCTGGGTTAGCGGGAGGGCCCCACGAGCAGTACTTC
>TRBV19|TRBD2|TRBJ2-1|.
CASNPTSASYNEQFF
TGTGCCAGTAACCCGACTAGCGCCTCCTACAATGAGCAGTTCTTC
>TRBV30|TRBD1|TRBJ1-5|few
CAWSKATGNQPQHF
TGTGCCTGGAGTAAGGCGACAGGGAATCAGCCCCAGCATTTT
>TRBV24-1|TRBD1|TRBJ2-2|.
CAAERDRGGGELFF
TGTGCCGCCGAGAGGGACAGGGGTGGCGGGGAGCTGTTTTTT
>TRBV28|.|TRBJ2-2|.
CASRQGGNTGELFF
TGTGCCAGCAGGCAGGGTGGGAACACCGGGGAGCTGTTTTTT
>TRBV30|.|TRBJ2-1|.
CAWTLSLYSEQFF
TGTGCCTGGACGCTATCCCTTTACAGTGAGCAGTTCTTC
>TRBV9|TRBD2|TRBJ2-2|.
CASSAQRTSAHRDGELFF
TGTGCCAGCAGCGCCCAAAGGACTAGCGCACATCGGGACGGGGAGCTGTTTTTT
>TRBV18|.|TRBJ1-4|.
CASSPRGVKDEKLFF
TGTGCCAGCTCACCCCGCGGGGTGAAGGATGAAAAACTGTTTTTT
>TRBV7-2|.|TRBJ2-6|.
CASTTMAPGAGSGANVLTF
TGTGCCAGCACAACGATGGCCCCCGGAGCTGGCTCTGGGGCCAACGTCCTGACTTTC
>TRBV19|TRBD2|TRBJ2-3|.
CAVVPSGGIGTDTQYF
TGTGCTGTAGTCCCTAGCGGGGGTATCGGCACAGATACGCAGTATTTT
>TRBV27|TRBD2|TRBJ2-7|.
CASSLSGGASGEQYF
TGTGCCAGCAGTTTGAGCGGGGGGGCTTCTGGGGAGCAGTACTTC
>TRBV12-3/TRBV12-4|.|TRBJ1-2|once
CASSLGAVYGYTF
TGTGCCAGCAGTTTAGGGGCCGTCTATGGCTACACCTTC
>TRBV19|.|TRBJ1-3|.
CASSMNTGNSGNTIYF
TGTGCCAGTAGTATGAATACAGGTAACTCTGGAAACACCATATATTTT
>TRBV29-1|.|TRBJ2-5|.
CSASLQETQYF
TGCAGCGCCTCGCTACAAGAGACCCAGTACTTC
>TRBV19|TRBD2|TRBJ2-3|.
CASSIDTSGGTDTQYF
TGTGCCAGTAGTATAGATACTAGCGGGGGCACAGATACGCAGTATTTT
>TRBV7-2|.|TRBJ2-1|once
CASSWWSSNNEQFF
TGTGCCAGCAGCTGGTGGAGTAGTAACAATGAGCAGTTCTTC
>TRBV6-5|.|TRBJ2-5|.
CASLLDPQETQYF
TGTGCCAGCTTACTAGATCCCCAAGAGACCCAGTACTTC
>TRBV4-2|TRBD2|TRBJ2-1|.
CASSQGLAGGDEQFF
TGTGCCAGCAGCCAGGGACTAGCGGGGGGGGATGAGCAGTTCTTC
>TRBV2|TRBD1|TRBJ1-6|.
CASSADRVSPLHF
TGTGCCAGCAGTGCGGACAGGGTGTCACCCCTCCACTTT
>TRBV6-5|.|TRBJ1-3|.
CASKSGATSGNTIYF
TGTGCCAGCAAGTCAGGGGCCACCTCTGGAAACACCATATATTTT
>TRBV4-1|TRBD1|TRBJ1-4|.
CASSRHRDRGTNEKLFF
TGCGCCAGCAGCCGCCACCGGGACAGGGGAACTAATGAAAAACTGTTTTTT
>TRBV27|TRBD2|TRBJ2-5|.
CASSLRRERFGETQYF
TGTGCCAGCAGTTTAAGGCGGGAGCGTTTCGGGGAGACCCAGTACTTC
>TRBV5-4|.|TRBJ2-5|.
CASSKPGNKKTQYF
TGTGCCAGCAGCAAACCGGGGAATAAAAAGACCCAGTACTTC